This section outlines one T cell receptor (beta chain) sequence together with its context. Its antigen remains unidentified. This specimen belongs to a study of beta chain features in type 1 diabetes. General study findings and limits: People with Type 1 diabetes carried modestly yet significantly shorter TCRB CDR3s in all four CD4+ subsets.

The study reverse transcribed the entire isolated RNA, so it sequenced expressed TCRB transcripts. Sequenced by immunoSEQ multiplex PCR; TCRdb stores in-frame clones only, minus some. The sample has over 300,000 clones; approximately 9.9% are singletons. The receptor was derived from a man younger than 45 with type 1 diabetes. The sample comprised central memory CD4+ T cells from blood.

CDR3 nucleotides: TGTGCCAGCAGTGACACCTCCGGGGAGGGAACTGAAGCTTTCTTT. Residues: CASSDTSGEGTEAFF. The genes are TRBV5-6 and TRBJ1-1; D is unresolved. In germline, CDR1 is SGHDT, CDR2 YYEEEE. Trimming removed 5 bases from V and 5 bases from J, with 19 bases in between. CDR3 size: 15 residues.